These T cell receptor beta chains were read from a single sample in a study of CD8+CD57+ T cells in acquired aplastic anemia. TCRdb re-called the reads with MiXCR, one entry per CDR3 protein. The repertoire holds about 180,000 distinct CDR3 sequences, with less than 60% as singletons. Material: sorted CD4+, CD8+, or CD8+CD57+ T cells (not recorded which) from PBMCs. Receptor source: a human donor with aplastic anemia. Each CDR3 is given with its conserved first and last residue. Each record gives: CDR3 protein, J gene, V gene, clone size. A clone size is listed for some rows: how often the clone was seen (once, few, many), or a class if it is expanded.

CDR3aa: CSVVFGQGLGGELFF; j_gene: TRBJ2-2; v_gene: TRBV29-1; abundance: many
CDR3aa: CASSQEAVPLSSYEQYF; j_gene: TRBJ2-7; v_gene: TRBV4-1; abundance: .
CDR3aa: CASSDRTSRAYEQYF; j_gene: TRBJ2-7; v_gene: TRBV2; abundance: few
CDR3aa: CASSQVDGRNYNEQFF; j_gene: TRBJ2-1; v_gene: TRBV3-1; abundance: .
CDR3aa: CASSRADEQYF; j_gene: TRBJ2-7; v_gene: TRBV19; abundance: few
CDR3aa: CASSVLAGEVLETQYF; j_gene: TRBJ2-5; v_gene: TRBV7-8; abundance: .
CDR3aa: CASTLRRTANYGYTF; j_gene: TRBJ1-2; v_gene: TRBV6-1; abundance: many
CDR3aa: CASSEPSLPRDRTMETQYF; j_gene: TRBJ2-5; v_gene: TRBV25-1; abundance: .
CDR3aa: CASSEALRVNTEAFF; j_gene: TRBJ1-1; v_gene: TRBV2; abundance: .
CDR3aa: CASSQGVGSNQPQHF; j_gene: TRBJ1-5; v_gene: TRBV3-1; abundance: .
CDR3aa: CATSSAYEETQYF; j_gene: TRBJ2-5; v_gene: TRBV24-1; abundance: .
CDR3aa: CASRRTGLEAFF; j_gene: TRBJ1-1; v_gene: TRBV2; abundance: .
CDR3aa: CASTGPLPNEKLFF; j_gene: TRBJ1-4; v_gene: TRBV28; abundance: few
CDR3aa: CASSSQGSYEQYF; j_gene: TRBJ2-7; v_gene: TRBV7-2; abundance: .
CDR3aa: CASSAELATNEKLFF; j_gene: TRBJ1-4; v_gene: TRBV2; abundance: few
CDR3aa: CATVPGHLRETQYF; j_gene: TRBJ2-5; v_gene: TRBV10-3; abundance: many
CDR3aa: CASSVGQGPLEQYF; j_gene: TRBJ2-7; v_gene: TRBV9; abundance: many